A selection of T cell receptor beta chains follows, all from one sample in a study of blood T cell repertoires in COVID-19. TCRdb's copy holds only in-frame clones and misses some; the assay was immunoSEQ multiplex PCR. The sample consists of about 92,000 clones, approximately 81% of them appearing once. Sequenced material: peripheral blood. The receptor source for this set is a man aged 80 or over with acute or convalescent COVID-19. The CDR3 runs from the conserved cysteine through the conserved F or W. The D gene is left open where the match is weak. Only part of the rows carry a size: once, few, many, or a class if the clone is expanded.

v_gene: TRBV10-2; j_gene: TRBJ2-3; abundance: .; d_gene: .; CDR3nt: TGCGCCAGCAGTGAGTCGGCAGGGTCTATGGGCACAGATACGCAGTATTTT; CDR3aa: CASSESAGSMGTDTQYF
v_gene: TRBV6-5; j_gene: TRBJ1-5; abundance: .; d_gene: .; CDR3nt: TGTGCCAGCATTCCCCATGGGGAGGCTAAGCCCCAGCATTTT; CDR3aa: CASIPHGEAKPQHF
v_gene: TRBV7-9; j_gene: TRBJ1-5; abundance: .; d_gene: .; CDR3nt: TGTGCCAGCAGTCCCGCGGGGGGGAGCGGTCAGCCCCAGCATTTT; CDR3aa: CASSPAGGSGQPQHF
v_gene: TRBV6-5; j_gene: TRBJ2-2; abundance: medium-sized; d_gene: TRBD1; CDR3nt: TGTGCCAGCAGTTTCCAACAGGGGGCGATCGCCGGGGAGCTGTTTTTT; CDR3aa: CASSFQQGAIAGELFF
v_gene: TRBV4-2; j_gene: TRBJ1-5; abundance: .; d_gene: .; CDR3nt: TGTGCCAGCAGCCAAGATCAGGGCTCGGAGCCCCAGCATTTT; CDR3aa: CASSQDQGSEPQHF
v_gene: TRBV30; j_gene: TRBJ2-1; abundance: .; d_gene: .; CDR3nt: TGTGCCTGGAGTGTACAGGGAACTTACAATGAGCAGTTCTTC; CDR3aa: CAWSVQGTYNEQFF
v_gene: TRBV7-9; j_gene: TRBJ1-1; abundance: .; d_gene: .; CDR3nt: TGTGCCAGCAGCTTTGGGGGGACGACTGAAGCTTTCTTT; CDR3aa: CASSFGGTTEAFF
v_gene: TRBV28; j_gene: TRBJ1-2; abundance: few; d_gene: .; CDR3nt: TGTGCCAGCAGTTTTAAAGTACAGCGAGGGGGCTACACCTTC; CDR3aa: CASSFKVQRGGYTF
v_gene: TRBV15; j_gene: TRBJ1-2; abundance: .; d_gene: TRBD1; CDR3nt: TGTGCCACCAGCAGAGGAGGACAGGAAAGGCAGAATGGCTACACCTTC; CDR3aa: CATSRGGQERQNGYTF
v_gene: TRBV7-9; j_gene: TRBJ2-2; abundance: .; d_gene: .; CDR3nt: TGTGCCAGCAGCTTTCCCTGGGCTGACGGGGAGCTGTTTTTT; CDR3aa: CASSFPWADGELFF
v_gene: TRBV28; j_gene: TRBJ2-5; abundance: .; d_gene: .; CDR3nt: TGTGCCAGCAGGGACATGGCCGTGAAGACCCAGTACTTC; CDR3aa: CASRDMAVKTQYF
v_gene: TRBV29-1; j_gene: TRBJ2-7; abundance: .; d_gene: .; CDR3nt: TGCAGCGCGGAGACAGGAGCGTACGAGCAGTACTTC; CDR3aa: CSAETGAYEQYF
v_gene: TRBV3-1/TRBV3-2; j_gene: TRBJ1-2; abundance: .; d_gene: TRBD1; CDR3nt: TGTGCCAGCAGCAAGCGGTTGTCGGCAGGGGGCGGCTACACCTTC; CDR3aa: CASSKRLSAGGGYTF
v_gene: TRBV6-1; j_gene: TRBJ2-5; abundance: .; d_gene: TRBD2; CDR3nt: TGTGCCAGCAGTGAATCTATCGGGGGGGAGACCCAGTACTTC; CDR3aa: CASSESIGGETQYF
v_gene: TRBV27; j_gene: TRBJ1-2; abundance: .; d_gene: .; CDR3nt: TGTGCCAGCAGTTTAAAGCTAATTCAGGGTGTCGGTGGCTACACCTTC; CDR3aa: CASSLKLIQGVGGYTF
v_gene: TRBV7-2; j_gene: TRBJ1-3; abundance: .; d_gene: .; CDR3nt: TGTGCCAGCAGCTTACAGGGACTTGGAAACACCATATATTTT; CDR3aa: CASSLQGLGNTIYF
v_gene: TRBV13; j_gene: TRBJ2-7; abundance: once; d_gene: TRBD1; CDR3nt: TGTGCCAGCAGCTTCCGGGACAGGAATTCCTACGAGCAGTACTTC; CDR3aa: CASSFRDRNSYEQYF
v_gene: TRBV4-2; j_gene: TRBJ2-3; abundance: .; d_gene: .; CDR3nt: TGTGCCAGCAGGACGGGATCGCAAGATACGCAGTATTTT; CDR3aa: CASRTGSQDTQYF
v_gene: TRBV7-8; j_gene: TRBJ2-2; abundance: .; d_gene: TRBD2; CDR3nt: TGTGTTACTCGGGGGGGGCAGTACACCGGGGAGCTGTTTTTT; CDR3aa: CVTRGGQYTGELFF
v_gene: TRBV6-1; j_gene: TRBJ2-3; abundance: .; d_gene: .; CDR3nt: TGTGCCAGCAGTGAGTGGGGGCGAGGGGGCACAGATACGCAGTATTTT; CDR3aa: CASSEWGRGGTDTQYF
v_gene: TRBV6-7; j_gene: TRBJ2-7; abundance: .; d_gene: TRBD2; CDR3nt: TGTGCCAGCAGTTACGGCAGGGAGGGGCCCTACGAGCAGTACTTC; CDR3aa: CASSYGREGPYEQYF
v_gene: TRBV6-5; j_gene: TRBJ2-3; abundance: .; d_gene: .; CDR3nt: TGTGCCAGCAGTTACTCGAAGCGCCAGGGAATAGATACGCAGTATTTT; CDR3aa: CASSYSKRQGIDTQYF
v_gene: TRBV19; j_gene: TRBJ2-1; abundance: .; d_gene: .; CDR3nt: TGTGCCAGTAGTACCGATAGCGCGATCGACTACAATGAGCAGTTCTTC; CDR3aa: CASSTDSAIDYNEQFF
v_gene: TRBV7-3; j_gene: TRBJ2-1; abundance: .; d_gene: .; CDR3nt: TGTGCCAGCAGCTTAAATGGGGAGGCCCACAATGAGCAGTTCTTC; CDR3aa: CASSLNGEAHNEQFF
v_gene: TRBV6-2/TRBV6-3; j_gene: TRBJ2-7; abundance: once; d_gene: .; CDR3nt: TGTGCCAGCAGTTACTCACTCCCGGCCTACGAGCAGTACTTC; CDR3aa: CASSYSLPAYEQYF
v_gene: TRBV7-2; j_gene: TRBJ1-5; abundance: .; d_gene: .; CDR3nt: TGTGCCAGCAGCTTAGTTGAGGCCAATCAGCCCCAGCATTTT; CDR3aa: CASSLVEANQPQHF
v_gene: TRBV19; j_gene: TRBJ1-1; abundance: .; d_gene: .; CDR3nt: TGTGCCAGTAGTATTCTTTCCAGGGCAGACAGTGAAGCTTTCTTT; CDR3aa: CASSILSRADSEAFF
v_gene: TRBV15; j_gene: TRBJ2-5; abundance: once; d_gene: .; CDR3nt: TGTGCCACCAGCAGAGTTAGAGGGGAGACCCAGTACTTC; CDR3aa: CATSRVRGETQYF
v_gene: TRBV24-1; j_gene: TRBJ2-6; abundance: .; d_gene: TRBD1; CDR3nt: TGTGCCACCAGTGACCCAGGGGGCTCTGGGGCCAACGTCCTGACTTTC; CDR3aa: CATSDPGGSGANVLTF
v_gene: TRBV10-3; j_gene: TRBJ1-5; abundance: .; d_gene: TRBD1; CDR3nt: TGTGCCATCAGTGTCGGGACAGGGGATCAGCCCCAGCATTTT; CDR3aa: CAISVGTGDQPQHF
v_gene: TRBV19; j_gene: TRBJ2-2; abundance: .; d_gene: TRBD2; CDR3nt: TGTGCCAGTAGGGGGACTAGCGGGCCCACCGGGGAGCTGTTTTTT; CDR3aa: CASRGTSGPTGELFF
v_gene: TRBV6-2/TRBV6-3; j_gene: TRBJ1-2; abundance: few; d_gene: .; CDR3nt: TGTGCCAGCAGTCCCCTTCTCACAGCTGCTAACTATGGCTACACCTTC; CDR3aa: CASSPLLTAANYGYTF
v_gene: TRBV9; j_gene: TRBJ2-5; abundance: .; d_gene: TRBD2; CDR3nt: TGTGCCAGCAGCGTAGGAGCGGGAGCGGCAGAGACCCAGTACTTC; CDR3aa: CASSVGAGAAETQYF
v_gene: TRBV5-1; j_gene: TRBJ1-5; abundance: few; d_gene: .; CDR3nt: TGCGCCAGCAGCTTAGGCCCAGGGCTTGTTCAGCCCCAGCATTTT; CDR3aa: CASSLGPGLVQPQHF
v_gene: TRBV4-2; j_gene: TRBJ2-3; abundance: .; d_gene: TRBD2; CDR3nt: TGTGCCAGCAGCCAGCTGGGGGCTAGCGGGAGCACAGATACGCAGTATTTT; CDR3aa: CASSQLGASGSTDTQYF
v_gene: TRBV24-1; j_gene: TRBJ2-7; abundance: .; d_gene: .; CDR3nt: TGTGCCACCAGTGATTTGTTCCCAGGGGAAGAGGGGTTTTACGAGCAGTACTTC; CDR3aa: CATSDLFPGEEGFYEQYF
v_gene: TRBV27; j_gene: TRBJ1-5; abundance: once; d_gene: TRBD1; CDR3nt: TGTGCCAGCAGGGGGACAGGGTATAGCAATCAGCCCCAGCATTTT; CDR3aa: CASRGTGYSNQPQHF
v_gene: TRBV27; j_gene: TRBJ1-4; abundance: .; d_gene: .; CDR3nt: TGTGCCAGCGCTTTGGGAAGGGGGAGTGAAAAACTGTTTTTT; CDR3aa: CASALGRGSEKLFF
v_gene: TRBV7-8; j_gene: TRBJ1-4; abundance: .; d_gene: .; CDR3nt: TGTGCCAGCAGCTTTCTGCAGGGAGGTTTTGGCACTAATGAAAAACTGTTTTTT; CDR3aa: CASSFLQGGFGTNEKLFF
v_gene: TRBV20-1; j_gene: TRBJ2-7; abundance: .; d_gene: TRBD2; CDR3nt: TGCAGTGCTAGTTTGGCTAGCGGGAGAGCAGGGGAGCAGTACTTC; CDR3aa: CSASLASGRAGEQYF
v_gene: TRBV13; j_gene: TRBJ2-5; abundance: .; d_gene: TRBD2; CDR3nt: TGTGCCAGCAGCTTAGCCCGCGGACTAGGGCAAGAGACCCAGTACTTC; CDR3aa: CASSLARGLGQETQYF
v_gene: TRBV27; j_gene: TRBJ1-5; abundance: few; d_gene: .; CDR3nt: TGTGCCAGCAGTAGTCAGGACAGTCACAATCAGCCCCAGCATTTT; CDR3aa: CASSSQDSHNQPQHF
v_gene: TRBV4-2; j_gene: TRBJ2-2; abundance: .; d_gene: .; CDR3nt: TGTGCCAGCAGCTCTCCCCACTTGAACACCGGGGAGCTGTTTTTT; CDR3aa: CASSSPHLNTGELFF
v_gene: TRBV6-5; j_gene: TRBJ1-6; abundance: .; d_gene: .; CDR3nt: TGTGCCAGCAGTTACTTCACAGGGCTAGGGGATTCACCCCTCCACTTT; CDR3aa: CASSYFTGLGDSPLHF
v_gene: TRBV6-1; j_gene: TRBJ2-5; abundance: .; d_gene: .; CDR3nt: TGTGCCAGCAGTGAAGTGTCAGGGTTTGAGACCCAGTACTTC; CDR3aa: CASSEVSGFETQYF
v_gene: TRBV15; j_gene: TRBJ1-1; abundance: once; d_gene: TRBD1; CDR3nt: TGTGCCACCAGCTTCGACAGGGCTGAAGCTTTCTTT; CDR3aa: CATSFDRAEAFF
v_gene: TRBV2; j_gene: TRBJ2-1; abundance: .; d_gene: TRBD2; CDR3nt: TGTGCCAGCAACCCCCGTCGGGAGGGTGAGCAGTTCTTC; CDR3aa: CASNPRREGEQFF
v_gene: TRBV27; j_gene: TRBJ2-7; abundance: once; d_gene: .; CDR3nt: TGTGCCAGCAGTCCACCCGGACAGCCCTACGAGCAGTACTTC; CDR3aa: CASSPPGQPYEQYF
v_gene: TRBV3-1/TRBV3-2; j_gene: TRBJ2-5; abundance: .; d_gene: TRBD2; CDR3nt: TGTGCCAGCAGCGGCGGGACTAGCTGGGAGACCCAGTACTTC; CDR3aa: CASSGGTSWETQYF
v_gene: TRBV15; j_gene: TRBJ1-6; abundance: .; d_gene: TRBD1; CDR3nt: TGTGCCACCAGCAGAGATGACAGGGTTTTCGGCGAACAGAATTCACCCCTCCACTTT; CDR3aa: CATSRDDRVFGEQNSPLHF
v_gene: TRBV7-9; j_gene: TRBJ1-6; abundance: few; d_gene: .; CDR3nt: TGTGCCAGCAGCTTAGGCGGGGGCAGGAATTCACCCCTCCACTTT; CDR3aa: CASSLGGGRNSPLHF
v_gene: TRBV1; j_gene: TRBJ2-7; abundance: .; d_gene: .; CDR3nt: TGCACCAGCAGCCCCGGACTAGCGGGAGAGTGTGCCTACGAGCAGTACTTC; CDR3aa: CTSSPGLAGECAYEQYF
v_gene: TRBV27; j_gene: TRBJ2-2; abundance: .; d_gene: TRBD1; CDR3nt: TGTGCCAGCAGTTCCAGGGACAGGGTAACTATTCTGTTTTTT; CDR3aa: CASSSRDRVTILFF
v_gene: TRBV28; j_gene: TRBJ2-4; abundance: .; d_gene: .; CDR3nt: TGTGCCAGCAGTCAGGGAAACATTCAGTACTTC; CDR3aa: CASSQGNIQYF